This T cell receptor (beta chain) was identified in a study of CD8 T cells in ankylosing spondylitis. TCRdb reprocessed the 5' RACE reads via MiXCR and lists one record per CDR3 protein. The sample has around 150,000 distinct CDR3 sequences; around a third are singletons. Findings and limits, study-wide: Among TCR beta sequences, a motif of fewer than 10 highly homologous variants appeared characteristic of ankylosing spondylitis blood. Enrichment of disease-linked clones was reportedly significant in matched ankylosing spondylitis synovial fluid.

For this clonotype: Its target is unknown.

The CDR3 extends over 14 amino acids. The V gene end was trimmed by 6 bases and the J gene end by 2 bases; junction bases not matched to a gene: 6. Germline CDR1 is SGHTA and CDR2 is FQGNSA. The TCR comes from a male donor with ankylosing spondylitis. V and J are TRBV7-2 and TRBJ1-1; 7 bases map to TRBD1. Source material: synovial fluid, either unsorted or a sorted T cell fraction (not recorded which). DNA for the CDR3: TGTGCCAGCAGGGGTACAGGGGCCAACACTGAAGCTTTCTTT. This encodes CASRGTGANTEAFF.